A selection of T cell receptor beta chains follows, all from one sample in a study of blood T cells in healthy people across ages. TCRdb used MiXCR to reprocess the 5' RACE reads, holding one entry per CDR3 protein. The sample consists of more than 800,000 distinct CDR3 sequences, 40% to 50% of them appearing once. The sequencing sample was made of blood. These receptors were collected from a woman aged 55-70 years in good health. The CDR3 runs from the conserved cysteine through the conserved F or W. Each record gives: clone size, D gene, V gene, J gene, CDR3 protein, CDR3 DNA. A D gene is named only where the DNA matches it firmly. Part of the rows lack a size; the others show once, few, many or a class for expanded clones.

>few|TRBD1|TRBV10-3|TRBJ1-2
CAISEGEGQGYYGYTF
TGTGCCATCAGTGAGGGAGAGGGACAGGGGTATTATGGCTACACCTTC
>few|-|TRBV7-2|TRBJ2-7
CASSLERIYYEQYF
TGTGCCAGCAGCTTAGAAAGGATCTACTACGAGCAGTACTTC
>-|TRBD1|TRBV29-1|TRBJ2-5
CSVEGNRGEETQYF
TGCAGCGTTGAAGGAAACAGGGGTGAGGAGACCCAGTACTTC
>few|-|TRBV11-1|TRBJ2-1
CASSLRARRVRGSSYNEQFF
TGTGCCAGCAGCTTACGGGCCCGAAGGGTAAGGGGTAGCTCCTACAATGAGCAGTTCTTC
>-|-|TRBV7-8|TRBJ2-1
CASSLLFGGLYNEQFF
TGTGCCAGCAGCTTATTATTTGGGGGTCTCTACAATGAGCAGTTCTTC
>-|TRBD1|TRBV5-1|TRBJ2-5
CASSLTGAKETQYF
TGCGCCAGCAGCTTGACAGGGGCAAAAGAGACCCAGTACTTC
>-|TRBD1|TRBV2|TRBJ1-5
CASSERTGENQPQHF
TGTGCCAGCAGTGAACGGACAGGGGAGAATCAGCCCCAGCATTTT
>once|-|TRBV18|TRBJ2-1
CAWSVRWGSKQFF
TGTGCCTGGAGTGTACGATGGGGGTCGAAGCAGTTCTTC
>-|-|TRBV18|TRBJ2-5
CASSPLQGETQYF
TGTGCCAGCTCACCCCTTCAGGGGGAGACCCAGTACTTC
>-|TRBD1|TRBV20-1|TRBJ1-5
CSARGQGGGIRSNQPQHF
TGCAGTGCTAGAGGCCAGGGGGGCGGTATACGAAGCAATCAGCCCCAGCATTTT
>-|TRBD1|TRBV13|TRBJ2-1
CASSLLMPPGQGQASHNEQFF
TGTGCCAGCAGCCTACTTATGCCCCCGGGACAGGGCCAGGCTTCACACAATGAGCAGTTCTTC
>-|-|TRBV7-9|TRBJ2-3
CASSPSGHTQYF
TGTGCCAGCAGCCCCTCGGGTCATACGCAGTATTTT
>-|TRBD1|TRBV19|TRBJ1-1
CASSTGQGIVEAFF
TGTGCCAGTAGTACCGGACAGGGGATTGTTGAAGCTTTCTTT
>-|TRBD1|TRBV11-2|TRBJ1-4
CASGVAGGEKLFF
TGTGCCAGCGGCGTCGCAGGGGGCGAAAAACTGTTTTTT
>-|TRBD1|TRBV20-1|TRBJ1-2
CSAAPGQERVGYGYTF
TGCAGTGCTGCTCCGGGACAGGAAAGAGTGGGCTATGGCTACACCTTC
>once|TRBD1|TRBV5-1|TRBJ2-1
CASSWTGLGNEQFF
TGCGCCAGCAGCTGGACAGGGTTAGGGAATGAGCAGTTCTTC
>-|TRBD1|TRBV5-1|TRBJ2-5
CASSLEGRGMETQYF
TGCGCCAGCAGCTTGGAGGGCAGGGGGATGGAGACCCAGTACTTC
>-|TRBD1|TRBV28|TRBJ1-2
CASSRTGTGNHGYTF
TGTGCCAGCAGCCGGACCGGGACAGGCAACCATGGCTACACCTTC
>few|-|TRBV4-1|TRBJ2-4
CASSLLGQNVNPNIQYF
TGCGCCAGCAGCCTCCTCGGACAGAATGTAAATCCGAACATTCAGTACTTC
>few|-|TRBV4-1|TRBJ1-2
CASSQDPLTKVASYGYTF
TGCGCCAGCAGCCAAGATCCCCTAACCAAAGTAGCCTCCTATGGCTACACCTTC
>-|-|TRBV9|TRBJ2-1
CASSVNWLANNEQFF
TGTGCCAGCAGCGTAAACTGGCTAGCGAACAATGAGCAGTTCTTC
>-|TRBD1|TRBV9|TRBJ2-2
CASSVERGPYTGELFF
TGTGCCAGCAGCGTAGAGAGGGGGCCATACACCGGGGAGCTGTTTTTT
>-|TRBD2|TRBV9|TRBJ2-5
CASSASSGSFKTQYF
TGTGCCAGCAGCGCCAGTAGCGGGAGTTTTAAGACCCAGTACTTC
>-|-|TRBV20-1|TRBJ2-1
CSARRSLIYNEQFF
TGCAGTGCTAGACGTAGTTTGATCTACAATGAGCAGTTCTTC
>few|-|TRBV12-3/TRBV12-4|TRBJ1-1
CASSPAVGGRNTEAFF
TGTGCCAGCAGCCCGGCCGTCGGGGGGAGGAACACTGAAGCTTTCTTT
>-|-|TRBV20-1|TRBJ1-4
CSALVSNEKLFF
TGCAGTGCCCTGGTGTCTAATGAAAAACTGTTTTTT
>-|TRBD1|TRBV30|TRBJ1-5
CAWSGTGNNQPQHF
TGTGCCTGGAGTGGGACAGGGAACAATCAGCCCCAGCATTTT
>-|TRBD2|TRBV20-1|TRBJ2-1
CSASKTSGSTGDEQFF
TGCAGTGCTAGTAAGACTAGCGGGTCGACTGGCGATGAGCAGTTCTTC
>-|-|TRBV7-9|TRBJ2-1
CASSLDRTYTHNEQFF
TGTGCCAGCAGCTTAGACAGGACTTACACCCACAATGAGCAGTTCTTC
>many|TRBD1|TRBV7-2|TRBJ1-2
CASSPGTGTHGYTF
TGTGCCAGCAGCCCCGGGACAGGAACTCATGGCTACACCTTC
>-|-|TRBV12-3/TRBV12-4|TRBJ1-5
CASSLVWSGQPQHF
TGTGCCAGCAGTCTGGTCTGGTCGGGTCAGCCCCAGCATTTT
>-|TRBD2|TRBV20-1|TRBJ2-4
CSARDFLAGGMWENIQYF
TGCAGTGCTAGAGATTTTCTAGCGGGAGGGATGTGGGAAAACATTCAGTACTTC
>few|-|TRBV5-1|TRBJ2-3
CASRADPSTDTQYF
TGCGCCAGCAGAGCGGACCCTAGCACAGATACGCAGTATTTT
>-|-|TRBV20-1|TRBJ1-4
CSARVGGRSTNEKLFF
TGCAGTGCTAGAGTCGGAGGGCGCAGCACCAATGAAAAACTGTTTTTT
>-|-|TRBV15|TRBJ2-3
CATRDPTDTQYF
TGTGCCACCCGAGACCCAACAGATACGCAGTATTTT
>-|-|TRBV7-2|TRBJ2-1
CASSSGVWETQFF
TGTGCCAGCAGCTCAGGGGTTTGGGAGACCCAGTTCTTC
>-|-|TRBV20-1|TRBJ1-1
CSASRPPDTEAFF
TGCAGTGCTAGTCGTCCCCCGGACACTGAAGCTTTCTTT
>few|TRBD1|TRBV6-2/TRBV6-3|TRBJ2-3
CASSRPTGTDTQYF
TGTGCCAGCAGTCGTCCGACAGGGACAGATACGCAGTATTTT
>-|TRBD2|TRBV29-1|TRBJ2-5
CSVAGLAGVWYF
TGCAGCGTTGCGGGACTAGCGGGCGTTTGGTACTTC
>-|-|TRBV6-6|TRBJ2-7
CASSQLDEQYF
TGTGCCAGCAGTCAATTGGACGAGCAGTACTTC
>-|-|TRBV29-1|TRBJ2-7
CSAEGTYYEQYF
TGCAGCGCCGAGGGGACATACTACGAGCAGTACTTC
>-|TRBD2|TRBV7-9|TRBJ2-7
CASSTRAGVRGNEQYF
TGTGCCAGCAGCACGCGAGCGGGAGTACGGGGGAACGAGCAGTACTTC
>-|TRBD1|TRBV20-1|TRBJ1-1
CSAMTGLGTEAFF
TGCAGTGCTATGACAGGGTTAGGTACTGAAGCTTTCTTT
>-|TRBD1|TRBV27|TRBJ1-1
CASFKGQRAFF
TGTGCCAGCTTTAAGGGACAGCGGGCTTTCTTT
>-|TRBD1|TRBV6-5|TRBJ1-6
CASSYGTGDSPLHF
TGTGCCAGCAGTTACGGGACAGGGGATTCACCCCTCCACTTT